This TCR beta chain was recovered during a study of T cell repertoires in cytomegalovirus infection. As for this clonotype: Its antigen is currently unknown.

CDR1 is SGHTA and CDR2 is FQGNSA in the germline V gene. This CDR3 has 16 amino acids. V was clipped by 5 bases and J by 8 bases, with 24 bases between them. Regarding the study as a whole: It was HLA-C-restricted CMV-specific TCR beta clonotypes that dominated the response ex vivo.

TCRdb itself ran the reads through MiXCR, one entry per CDR3 protein. This sample has about 190,000 distinct CDR3 sequences, with more than 9% found just once. This chain connects TRBV7-2 to TRBJ1-2, with D possibly TRBD1 on 6 matching bases. Source material: PBMCs. This sequence originates from a human donor in good health (CMV status not recorded). Some clones in this sample may be carry-over from other donors' samples. The CDR3 region has the DNA TGTGCCAGCAGCGCCACGACTTCTGGGGGCTTGGGGGGCTACACCTTC. It encodes CASSATTSGGLGGYTF.